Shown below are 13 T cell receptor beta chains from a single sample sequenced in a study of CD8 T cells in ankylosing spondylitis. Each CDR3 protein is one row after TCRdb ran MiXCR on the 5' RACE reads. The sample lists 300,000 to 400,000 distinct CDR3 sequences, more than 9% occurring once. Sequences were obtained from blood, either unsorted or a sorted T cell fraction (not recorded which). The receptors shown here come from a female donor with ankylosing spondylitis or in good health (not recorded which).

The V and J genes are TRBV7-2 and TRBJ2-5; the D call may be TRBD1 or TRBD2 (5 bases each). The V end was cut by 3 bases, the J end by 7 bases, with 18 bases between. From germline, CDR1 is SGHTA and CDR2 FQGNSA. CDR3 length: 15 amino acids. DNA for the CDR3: TGTGCCAGCAGCTTGGGGGTACCGGGAACATCGACCCAGTACTTC. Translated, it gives CASSLGVPGTSTQYF.

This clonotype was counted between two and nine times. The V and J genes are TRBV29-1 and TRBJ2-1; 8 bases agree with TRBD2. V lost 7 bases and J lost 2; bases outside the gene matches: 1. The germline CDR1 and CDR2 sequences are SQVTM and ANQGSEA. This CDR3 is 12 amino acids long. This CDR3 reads CSAGLAYNEQFF. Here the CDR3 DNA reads TGCAGCGCGGGACTAGCCTACAATGAGCAGTTCTTC.

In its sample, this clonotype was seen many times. CDR3: CASTGRDEQFF. In DNA form, the CDR3 reads TGTGCCAGTACGGGTAGGGATGAGCAGTTCTTC. The chain carries TRBV19 and TRBJ2-1; no reliable D call. Germline V lookup: CDR1 LNHDA, CDR2 SQIVND (reference sequence). The V end was cut by 7 bases, the J end by 8 bases, with 9 bases between. The CDR3 contains 11 residues.

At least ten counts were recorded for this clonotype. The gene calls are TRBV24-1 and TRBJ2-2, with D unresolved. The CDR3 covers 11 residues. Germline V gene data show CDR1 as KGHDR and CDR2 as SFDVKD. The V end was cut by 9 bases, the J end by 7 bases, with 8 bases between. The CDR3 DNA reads TGTGCCACCGGCAGAGGCGGGGAGCTGTTTTTT. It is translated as CATGRGGELFF.

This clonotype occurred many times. The DNA for the CDR3 is TGCGCCAGCAGCTTACTAGCGGGCCCTAGCACAGATACGCAGTATTTT. Translating gives CASSLLAGPSTDTQYF. The rearrangement links TRBV5-1 to TRBJ2-3; TRBD2 aligns across 9 bases. The V gene end was trimmed by 2 bases and the J gene end by 0 bases; junction bases not matched to a gene: 4. The CDR3 covers 16 residues. In germline, CDR1 is SGHRS, CDR2 YFSETQ. Supplemented by reference TRBV5-1 and TRBJ2-3, the full variable domain reads KAGVTQTPRYLIKTRGQQVTLSCSPISGHRSVSWYQQTPGQGLQFLFEYFSETQRNKGNFPGRFSGRQFSNSRSEMNVSTLELGDSALYLCASSLLAGPSTDTQYFGPGTRLTVL.

Written as DNA, the CDR3 is TGTGCCAGCAGTGGGGGGAGAGCGGGACCTCTTGGGGAGCAGTTCTTC. It codes for CASSGGRAGPLGEQFF. The chain employs TRBV6-2 or TRBV6-3 and TRBJ2-1; 7 nucleotides align to TRBD2. Looked up from germline, CDR1 is MNHEY and CDR2 is SVGEGT. V was clipped by 5 bases and J by 10 bases; unmatched bases: 17. CDR3 size: 16 residues.

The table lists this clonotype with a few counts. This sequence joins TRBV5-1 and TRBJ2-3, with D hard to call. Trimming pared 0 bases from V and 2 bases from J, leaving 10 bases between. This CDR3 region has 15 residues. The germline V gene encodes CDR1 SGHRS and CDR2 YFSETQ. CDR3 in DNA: TGCGCCAGCAGCTTGGCCCCCTCAGCCACAGATACGCAGTATTTT. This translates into CASSLAPSATDTQYF. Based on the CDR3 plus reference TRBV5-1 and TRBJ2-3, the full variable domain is KAGVTQTPRYLIKTRGQQVTLSCSPISGHRSVSWYQQTPGQGLQFLFEYFSETQRNKGNFPGRFSGRQFSNSRSEMNVSTLELGDSALYLCASSLAPSATDTQYFGPGTRLTVL.

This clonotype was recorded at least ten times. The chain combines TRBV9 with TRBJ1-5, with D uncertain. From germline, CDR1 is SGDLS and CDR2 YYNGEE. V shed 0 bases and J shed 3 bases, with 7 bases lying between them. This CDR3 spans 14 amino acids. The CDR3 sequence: CASSVGELNQPQHF. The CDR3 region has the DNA TGTGCCAGCAGCGTAGGGGAACTCAATCAGCCCCAGCATTTT.

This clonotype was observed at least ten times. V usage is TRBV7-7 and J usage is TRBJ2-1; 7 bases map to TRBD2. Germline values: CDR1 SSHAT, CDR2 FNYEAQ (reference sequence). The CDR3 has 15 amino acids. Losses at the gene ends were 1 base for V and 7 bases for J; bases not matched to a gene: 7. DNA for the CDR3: TGTGCCAGCAGCTTAGAGGCGGGAGAAGGAAATGAGCAGTTCTTC. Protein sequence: CASSLEAGEGNEQFF.

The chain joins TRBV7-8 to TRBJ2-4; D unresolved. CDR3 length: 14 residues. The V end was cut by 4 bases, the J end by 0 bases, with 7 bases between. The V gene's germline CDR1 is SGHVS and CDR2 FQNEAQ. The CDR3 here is CASSSKGAKNIQYF. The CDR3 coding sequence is TGTGCCAGCAGCTCAAAGGGAGCCAAAAACATTCAGTACTTC.

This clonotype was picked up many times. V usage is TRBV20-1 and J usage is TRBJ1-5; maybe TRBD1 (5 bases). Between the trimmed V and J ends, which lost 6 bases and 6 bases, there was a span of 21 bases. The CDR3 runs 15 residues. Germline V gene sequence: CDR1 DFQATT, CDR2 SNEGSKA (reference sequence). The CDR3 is CSAVVGTDGFQPQHF. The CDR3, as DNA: TGCAGTGCAGTAGTCGGGACCGATGGATTTCAGCCCCAGCATTTT.

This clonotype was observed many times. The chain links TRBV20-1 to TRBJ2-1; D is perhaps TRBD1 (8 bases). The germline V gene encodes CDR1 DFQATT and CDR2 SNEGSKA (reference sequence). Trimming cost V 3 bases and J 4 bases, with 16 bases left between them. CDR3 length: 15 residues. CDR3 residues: CSASRTGGLYNEQFF. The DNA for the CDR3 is TGCAGTGCTAGCCGAACAGGGGGACTATACAATGAGCAGTTCTTC.

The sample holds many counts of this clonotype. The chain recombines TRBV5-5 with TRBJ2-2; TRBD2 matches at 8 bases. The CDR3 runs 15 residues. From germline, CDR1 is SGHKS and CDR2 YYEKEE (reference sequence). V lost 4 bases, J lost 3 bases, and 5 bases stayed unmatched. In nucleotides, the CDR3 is TGTGCCAGCAGCCTAACTAGCGGTGACACCGGGGAGCTGTTTTTT. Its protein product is CASSLTSGDTGELFF.